This TCR beta chain originates from a study of T cell repertoires in cytomegalovirus infection (dated by TCRdb to between 2017 and 2020). Concerning the study at large: Peptide stimulations targeted recently identified HLA-C-restricted CMV epitopes, whose presentation resists viral immunomodulation, together with well-studied HLA-B-restricted epitopes. The HLA type of each donor mattered for the analysis, because public TCR beta signatures pointed to carriage of CMV infection along with the matching HLA type. Study-level results and caveats: The ex vivo response was dominated by HLA-C-restricted CMV-specific TCR beta clonotypes, which also provided the single most frequent clonotype in two of eight donors. Carriers of CMV infection plus the relevant HLA type were discriminated by the cumulative frequency of public TCR beta family members in the study cohort and in an independent roughly 370-donor cohort.

The instrument was an Illumina HiSeq 1500. TCRdb ran its own pipeline on the public reads, namely fastp trimming at Q25 and MiXCR clone calling, and kept in-frame beta chains. Merged by CDR3 protein, the rows form single entries marked with the most common genes and DNA. This sample is represented by fewer than 130,000 distinct CDR3 sequences; roughly 39% of them were singletons. Of the sample, 65% to 75% falls within the top ten clones. The sample's treatment or condition label, in plain terms: in vitro stimulation with specific CMV peptide epitopes to enrich CMV-specific T cells. As concerns this clonotype: What antigen it recognizes has not been identified. No qualities accompany the bases; no much larger clone lies one base away.

V and J lose 5 bases and 1 base, and a span of 15 bases separates them. The germline V gene yields SGHVS for CDR1 and FNYEAQ for CDR2. The CDR3 starts with the cysteine, ends with the phenylalanine, and has 16 residues. Only the CDR3 DNA is retained, 48 bases long and in frame from the first base. The sequences come from CD8+ T cells from cultured PBMCs, collected from culture after CMV antigen stimulation. This TCR was sampled from a human donor in good health (CMV status not recorded). Some clones in this sample may be carry-over from other donors' samples. In this chain, TRBV7-6 is recombined with TRBJ2-1; the D gene is possibly TRBD1 or TRBD2, each agreeing over 5 bases. In nucleotide form, the sequence is TGTGCCAGCAGCCCGCAGCGAGGGGCGTCCTACAATGAGCAGTTCTTC. It encodes CASSPQRGASYNEQFF. The full variable domain, with segments outside the CDR3 supplied by the reference TRBV7-6 and TRBJ2-1 proteins, appears as GAGVSQSPRYKVTKRGQDVALRCDPISGHVSLYWYRQALGQGPEFLTYFNYEAQQDKSGLPNDRFSAERPEGSISTLTIQRTEQRDSAMYRCASSPQRGASYNEQFFGPGTRLTVL.